This TCR beta chain comes out of a study of blood T cell repertoires in COVID-19. Study in general: The study drew acute and convalescent COVID-19 samples from the United States, Italy and Spain. PBMCs, B-cell-depleted T cells, or T cells provided the cDNA or gDNA that made up the material.

In the authors' methods: From reference gene primer amplification, estimates of nucleated cell counts were derived. Libraries were prepared by immunoSEQ multiplex PCR; TCRdb keeps only in-frame clonotypes and omits some of them. The V and J calls and clone size are taken from that table; D and trimming were inferred from the DNA. The sample includes about 60,000 clones, about 90% of them seen just once. This clone was seen a few times. The specimen sequenced was peripheral blood. This clonotype originated in a human donor in a cohort sampled during active COVID-19.

The CDR3 is CASSLATTGGRGYTF. CDR3 in DNA: TGTGCCAGCAGCTTAGCAACCACAGGGGGGCGAGGCTACACCTTC. The chain carries TRBV7-9 and TRBJ1-2; 8 bases fit TRBD1. The CDR3 covers 15 residues. Per the germline V gene, CDR1 is SEHNR and CDR2 is FQNEAQ (reference sequence). Losses at the gene ends were 0 bases for V and 8 bases for J; bases not matched to a gene: 8.